This TCR beta chain was identified in a study of T-cell reconstitution after alpha-beta-depleted transplantation in children. Preparation of the TCRbeta library was carried out with unique molecular identifiers. TCRdb passed the PCR reads through MiXCR, listing each CDR3 protein once. Among around 480,000 distinct CDR3 sequences, approximately 29% were seen once, and the ten largest hold around 2.3%. Looked up from germline, CDR1 is SGHRS and CDR2 is YFSETQ. The CDR3 is 17 residues long. Losses at the gene ends were 1 base for V and 7 bases for J; bases not matched to a gene: 15. This clonotype was observed a handful of times.

This TCR was recovered from a human donor who donated a stem cell graft to a child with aplastic anemia. This chain joins TRBV5-1 and TRBJ2-7; TRBD2 agrees at 9 bases. The material was PBMCs from the stem cell graft donor, obtained from the stem cell graft. CDR3 in amino acids: CASSLPDGEREVWEQYF. Written as DNA, the CDR3 is TGCGCCAGCAGCTTGCCCGACGGCGAGCGGGAGGTATGGGAGCAGTACTTC.